This TCR beta chain comes out of a study of CD8+CD57+ T cells in acquired aplastic anemia. Across the study: For CD4+ cells, healthy donors had an average of about 10 million reads. Study conclusions and caveats: Patients and controls shared nearly 30 CD8+ CDR3 sequences, highly expressed in patients.

Notes on this clonotype: The antigen remains unidentified. A much larger clone lies a single base off, so this may be a read error.

V lost 3 bases, J lost 2 bases, and 8 bases lay in between. Germline lookup yields CDR1 LNHDA and CDR2 SQIVND (reference sequence). CDR3 length: 13 amino acids. CDR3 and TCR beta VDJ profiling relied on a genomic DNA template. From the reads, TCRdb called clonotypes with MiXCR, one entry per CDR3 protein. This sample carries a few hundred thousand distinct CDR3 sequences, approximately 60% of them seen once, and the ten largest clones take around 28%. The sample consisted of sorted CD4+, CD8+, or CD8+CD57+ T cells (not recorded which) from PBMCs. This chain links TRBV19 with TRBJ2-7, with D perhaps given as TRBD1 or TRBD2 (5 bases each). The sequence came from a human donor in good health. The CDR3 DNA reads as TGTGCCAGTAGTATTGAGGGACCCTACGAGCAGTACTTC. It is translated as CASSIEGPYEQYF.